This T cell receptor (beta chain) was profiled in a study of blood T cell repertoires in COVID-19. The CDR3 has 13 residues. Germline loops: CDR1 SQVTM, CDR2 ANQGSEA. Trimming took 3 bases from V and 10 from J, leaving 13 bases between them. The assay was immunoSEQ multiplex PCR, and TCRdb's table has in-frame clones only and misses some. The data show 200,000 to 250,000 clones, around 90% seen once. Sequenced input: peripheral blood. The J gene is TRBJ1-6, the V gene TRBV29-1; D is ambiguous. This TCR derives from a woman between 18 and 29 years old who had recovered from COVID-19. The CDR3 bases are TGCAGCGTTGATGCGGGGATGGGATCACCCCTCCACTTT. Its protein is CSVDAGMGSPLHF.